The clone carrying this TCR beta chain was recorded many times. Its antigen is unidentified. V trimming: 6 bases; J trimming: 0 bases; junction bases outside the gene matches: 10. This CDR3 has 15 amino acids. The germline V gene has CDR1 DFQATT and CDR2 SNEGSKA (reference sequence). This record belongs to a study of response to subunit inactivated influenza vaccine. Study-wide results and limits: Authors suggested seasonal influenza vaccinations each recruit few new T cells.

TCRdb analysed the RT-PCR reads with MiXCR anew, one entry per CDR3 protein. The sample contains 450,000 to 600,000 distinct CDR3 sequences, approximately 17% of which appear only once. This chain links TRBV20-1 with TRBJ1-1; 7 bases align to TRBD1. This specimen was CD4+ T cells sorted from PBMCs, taken around 2 years after vaccination. The TCR originated in a man in his fifties or sixties who received an inactivated influenza vaccine. The CDR3 DNA reads as TGCAGTGCGCCGAGTGAGGGGGCCTTGAACACTGAAGCTTTCTTT. Translating it yields CSAPSEGALNTEAFF.